This TCR beta chain appears in the sequencing data of a study of identical twins. Findings and caveats of the study: Models came in too low on out-of-frame TCR alpha sharing in monozygotic twins. Those out-of-frame alpha sequences shared by twins showed an excess of low generation probability. The presence of invariant MAIT and iNKT cells could partly confound analyses of zero-insertion sequences.

This clonotype was seen more than once but under ten times. Its antigen is unidentified. All donors were healthy Caucasians. The CDR3 runs 16 residues. The germline V and J ends were trimmed by 0 bases and 6 bases, with 17 bases remaining between them. CDR1 is LGHNA, CDR2 YSLEER, per germline. Using its own MiXCR run on the 5' RACE reads, TCRdb lists one record per CDR3 protein. The sample includes 350,000 to 450,000 distinct CDR3 sequences, about 18% of them seen just once. This sequence originates from a man aged 45 to 65 in good health. This chain connects TRBV4-3 to TRBJ1-2, with a weak D call TRBD1 (5 bases). The sequencing sample was made of naive T cells sorted from blood. The CDR3 coding sequence is TGCGCCAGCAGCCAAGAATCAGGAGGGGTTAAGGATGGCTACACCTTC. This translates into CASSQESGGVKDGYTF.